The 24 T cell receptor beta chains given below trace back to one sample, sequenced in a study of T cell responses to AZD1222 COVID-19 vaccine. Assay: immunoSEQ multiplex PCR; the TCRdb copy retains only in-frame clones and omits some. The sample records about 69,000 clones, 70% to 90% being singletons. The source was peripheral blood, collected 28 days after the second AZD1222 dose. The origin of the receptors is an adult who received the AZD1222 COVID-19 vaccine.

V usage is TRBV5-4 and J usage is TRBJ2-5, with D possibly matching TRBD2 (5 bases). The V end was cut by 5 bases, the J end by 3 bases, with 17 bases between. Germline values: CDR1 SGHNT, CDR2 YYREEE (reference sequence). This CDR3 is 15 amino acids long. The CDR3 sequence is CASRLFPTSEETQYF. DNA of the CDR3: TGTGCCAGCAGATTGTTCCCCACTAGTGAAGAGACCCAGTACTTC.

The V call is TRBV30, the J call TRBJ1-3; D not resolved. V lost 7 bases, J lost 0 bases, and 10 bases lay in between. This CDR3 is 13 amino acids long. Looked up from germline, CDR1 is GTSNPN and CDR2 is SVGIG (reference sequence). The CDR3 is CAYTVNSGNTIYF. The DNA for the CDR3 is TGTGCCTACACAGTCAACTCTGGAAACACCATATATTTT.

DNA for the CDR3: TGTGCCAGCAAGACGGATTATAGCAATCAGCCCCAGCATTTT. This translates into CASKTDYSNQPQHF. This rearrangement joins TRBV6-5 to TRBJ1-5; D gene ambiguous. This CDR3 region has 14 residues. Per the germline V gene, CDR1 is MNHEY and CDR2 is SVGAGI. Trimming took 7 bases from V and 0 from J, leaving 10 bases between them.

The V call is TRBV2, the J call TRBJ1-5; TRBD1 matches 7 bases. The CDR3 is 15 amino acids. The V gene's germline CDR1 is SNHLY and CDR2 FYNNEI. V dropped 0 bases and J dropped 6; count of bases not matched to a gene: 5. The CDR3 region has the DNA TGTGCCAGCAGTGAAGCTCGACAGGGAAGTCAGCCCCAGCATTTT. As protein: CASSEARQGSQPQHF.

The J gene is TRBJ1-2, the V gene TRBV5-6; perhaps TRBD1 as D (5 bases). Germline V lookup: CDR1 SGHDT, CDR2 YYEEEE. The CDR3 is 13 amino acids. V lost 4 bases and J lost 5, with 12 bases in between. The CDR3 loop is CASSPGTFYGYTF. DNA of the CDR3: TGTGCCAGCAGCCCGGGGACCTTTTATGGCTACACCTTC.

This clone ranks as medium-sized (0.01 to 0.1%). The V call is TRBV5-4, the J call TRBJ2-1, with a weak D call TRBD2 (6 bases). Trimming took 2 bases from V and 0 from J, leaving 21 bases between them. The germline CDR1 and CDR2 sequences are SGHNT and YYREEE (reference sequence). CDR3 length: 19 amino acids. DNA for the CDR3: TGTGCCAGCAGCTTAGGTCTTCGGCGGACTAAACTCTCCTACAATGAGCAGTTCTTC. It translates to CASSLGLRRTKLSYNEQFF. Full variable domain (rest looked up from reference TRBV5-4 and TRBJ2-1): ETGVTQSPTHLIKTRGQQVTLRCSSQSGHNTVSWYQQALGQGPQFIFQYYREEENGRGNFPPRFSGLQFPNYSSELNVNALELDDSALYLCASSLGLRRTKLSYNEQFFGPGTRLTVL.

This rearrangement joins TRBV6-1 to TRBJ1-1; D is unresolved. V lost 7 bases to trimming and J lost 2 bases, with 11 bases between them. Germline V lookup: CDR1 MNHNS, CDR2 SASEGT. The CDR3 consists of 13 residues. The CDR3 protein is CASIGRSNTEAFF. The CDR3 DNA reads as TGTGCCAGCATAGGACGGTCTAACACTGAAGCTTTCTTT.

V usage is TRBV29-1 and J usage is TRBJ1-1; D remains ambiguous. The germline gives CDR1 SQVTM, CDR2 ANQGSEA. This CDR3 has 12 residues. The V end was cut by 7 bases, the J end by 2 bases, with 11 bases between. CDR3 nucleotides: TGCAGCGCCGTATTCAGTAACACTGAAGCTTTCTTT. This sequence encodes CSAVFSNTEAFF.

CDR3 sequence: CASSHGTAADTIYF. The CDR3 DNA reads as TGTGCCAGCTCGCATGGGACAGCTGCGGACACCATATATTTT. The J gene is TRBJ1-3, the V gene TRBV18, with 7 positions matching TRBD1. Germline values: CDR1 KGHSH, CDR2 LQKENI. After removal of 6 bases from V and 8 bases from J, the junction contained 10 bases not matched to a gene. The CDR3 is made up of 14 amino acids.

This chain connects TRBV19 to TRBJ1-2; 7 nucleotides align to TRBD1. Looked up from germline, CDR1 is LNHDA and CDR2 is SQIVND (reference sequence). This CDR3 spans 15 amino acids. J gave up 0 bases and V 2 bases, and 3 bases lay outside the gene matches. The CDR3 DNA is TGTGCCAGTAGTATAACCGGGACAGCTAACTATGGCTACACCTTC. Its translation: CASSITGTANYGYTF.

The CDR3 loop reads CASRNPSNEKLFF. The CDR3 DNA sequence: TGCGCCAGCAGGAATCCCTCTAATGAAAAACTGTTTTTT. The genes are TRBV5-1 and TRBJ1-4; no reliable D call. The CDR3 has 13 residues. The germline gives CDR1 SGHRS, CDR2 YFSETQ. Trimming took 5 bases from V and 3 from J, leaving 8 bases between them.

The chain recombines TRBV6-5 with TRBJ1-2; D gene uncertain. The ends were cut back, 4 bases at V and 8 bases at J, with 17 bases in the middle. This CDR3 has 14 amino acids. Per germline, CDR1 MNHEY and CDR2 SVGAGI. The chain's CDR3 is CASSSPSSSTGYTF. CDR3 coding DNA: TGTGCCAGCAGTTCCCCCTCCTCTAGTACGGGCTACACCTTC.

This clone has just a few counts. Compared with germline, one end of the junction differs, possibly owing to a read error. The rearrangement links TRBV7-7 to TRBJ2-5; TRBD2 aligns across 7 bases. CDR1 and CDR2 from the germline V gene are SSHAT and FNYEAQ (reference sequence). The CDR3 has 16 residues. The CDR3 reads CASSLVSRGKAETQYF. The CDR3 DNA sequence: TGTGCTAGCAGCCTTGTCTCGCGGGGGAAGGCGGAGACCCAGTACTTC. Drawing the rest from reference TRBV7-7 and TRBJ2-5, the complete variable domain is GAGVSQSPRYKVTKRGQDVTLRCDPISSHATLYWYQQALGQGPEFLTYFNYEAQPDKSGLPSDRFSAERPEGSISTLTIQRTEQRDSAMYRCASSLVSRGKAETQYFGPGTRLLVL.

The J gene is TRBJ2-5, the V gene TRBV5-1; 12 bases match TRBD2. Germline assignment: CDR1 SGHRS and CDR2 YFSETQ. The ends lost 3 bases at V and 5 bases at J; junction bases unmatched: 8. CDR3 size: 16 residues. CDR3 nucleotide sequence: TGCGCCAGCAGCTACTCTAGCGGGAGGGCCAGGGAGACCCAGTACTTC. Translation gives CASSYSSGRARETQYF.

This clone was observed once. The CDR3 bases are TGTGCCAGCAGAAAGGGGGAGGGGACAGACTACGAGCAGTACTTC. Translated: CASRKGEGTDYEQYF. This chain links TRBV6-5 with TRBJ2-7, with D perhaps assigned TRBD1 or TRBD2 (7 bases each). Trimming took 6 bases from V and 3 from J, leaving 18 bases between them. CDR3 size: 15 residues. The germline CDR1 and CDR2 sequences are MNHEY and SVGAGI.

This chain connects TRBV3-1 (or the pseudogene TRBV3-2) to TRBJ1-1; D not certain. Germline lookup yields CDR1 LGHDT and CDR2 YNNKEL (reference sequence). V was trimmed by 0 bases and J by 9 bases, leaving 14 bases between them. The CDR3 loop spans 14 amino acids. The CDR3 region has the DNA TGTGCCAGCAGCCAAGATCCTGGAAGGGCTAAAGCTTTCTTT. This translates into CASSQDPGRAKAFF.

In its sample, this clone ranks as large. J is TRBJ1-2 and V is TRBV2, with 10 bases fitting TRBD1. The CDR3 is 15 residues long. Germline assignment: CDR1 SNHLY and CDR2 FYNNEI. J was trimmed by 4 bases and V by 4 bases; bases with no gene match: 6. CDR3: CASSAGTGDPYGYTF. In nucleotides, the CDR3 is TGTGCCAGCAGTGCCGGGACAGGGGATCCCTATGGCTACACCTTC.

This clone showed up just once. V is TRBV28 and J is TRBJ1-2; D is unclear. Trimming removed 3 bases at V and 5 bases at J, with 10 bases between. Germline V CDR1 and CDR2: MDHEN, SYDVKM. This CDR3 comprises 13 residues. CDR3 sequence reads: CASSFPLAYGYTF. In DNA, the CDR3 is TGTGCCAGCAGTTTTCCCCTGGCGTATGGCTACACCTTC.

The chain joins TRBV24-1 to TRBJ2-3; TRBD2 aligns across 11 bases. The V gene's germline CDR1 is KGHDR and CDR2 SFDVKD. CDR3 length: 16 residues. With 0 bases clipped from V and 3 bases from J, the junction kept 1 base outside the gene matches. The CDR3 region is CATSDLPSGRTDTQYF. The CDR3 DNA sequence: TGTGCCACCAGTGATTTGCCTAGCGGGAGGACAGATACGCAGTATTTT.

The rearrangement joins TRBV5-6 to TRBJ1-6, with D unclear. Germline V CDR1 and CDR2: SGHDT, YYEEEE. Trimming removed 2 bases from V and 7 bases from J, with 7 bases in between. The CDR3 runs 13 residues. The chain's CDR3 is CASSFSQNSPLHF. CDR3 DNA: TGTGCCAGCAGCTTCTCCCAGAATTCACCCCTCCACTTT.

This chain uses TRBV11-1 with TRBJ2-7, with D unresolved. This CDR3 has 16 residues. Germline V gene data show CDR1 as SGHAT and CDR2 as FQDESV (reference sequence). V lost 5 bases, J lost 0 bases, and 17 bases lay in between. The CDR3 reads CASSPNSAISSYEQYF. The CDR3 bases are TGTGCCAGCAGCCCTAACTCAGCGATCAGCTCCTACGAGCAGTACTTC. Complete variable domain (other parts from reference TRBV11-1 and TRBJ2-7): EAEVAQSPRYKITEKSQAVAFWCDPISGHATLYWYRQILGQGPELLVQFQDESVVDDSQLPKDRFSAERLKGVDSTLKIQPAELGDSAMYLCASSPNSAISSYEQYFGPGTRLTVT.

The CDR3 reads CASSPRGRADTGELFF. As DNA, the CDR3 is TGTGCCAGCAGCCCACGGGGGCGGGCGGACACCGGGGAGCTGTTTTTT. The chain links TRBV5-4 to TRBJ2-2; TRBD1 or TRBD2 may be the D gene (6 bases each). With 4 bases removed from V and 3 bases from J, the gap between germline ends came to 16 bases. From germline, CDR1 is SGHNT and CDR2 YYREEE (reference sequence). CDR3 length: 16 residues.

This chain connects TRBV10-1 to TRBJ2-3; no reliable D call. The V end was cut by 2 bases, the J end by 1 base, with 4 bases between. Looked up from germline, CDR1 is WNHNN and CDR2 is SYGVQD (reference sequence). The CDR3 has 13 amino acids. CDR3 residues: CASSEAGTDTQYF. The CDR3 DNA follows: TGCGCCAGCAGTGAGGCCGGCACAGATACGCAGTATTTT.

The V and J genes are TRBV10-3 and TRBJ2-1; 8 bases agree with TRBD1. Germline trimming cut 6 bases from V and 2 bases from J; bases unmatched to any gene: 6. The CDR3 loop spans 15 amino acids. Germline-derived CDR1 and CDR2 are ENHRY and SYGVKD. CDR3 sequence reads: CAIREDRAPYNEQFF. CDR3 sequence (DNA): TGTGCCATCAGGGAGGACAGGGCCCCCTACAATGAGCAGTTCTTC.